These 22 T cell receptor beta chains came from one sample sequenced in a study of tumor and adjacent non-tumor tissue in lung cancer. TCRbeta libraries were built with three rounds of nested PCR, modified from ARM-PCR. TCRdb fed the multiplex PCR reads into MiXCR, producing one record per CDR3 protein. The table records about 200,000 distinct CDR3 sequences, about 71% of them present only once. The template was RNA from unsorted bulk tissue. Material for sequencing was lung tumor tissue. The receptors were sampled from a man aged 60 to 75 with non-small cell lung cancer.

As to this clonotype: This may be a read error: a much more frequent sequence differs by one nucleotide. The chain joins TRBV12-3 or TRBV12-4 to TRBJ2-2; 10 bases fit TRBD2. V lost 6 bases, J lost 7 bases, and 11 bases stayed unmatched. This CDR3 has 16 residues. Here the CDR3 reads CASSSGLAESDGELFF. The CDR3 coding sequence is TGTGCCAGCAGCTCCGGACTAGCGGAAAGTGACGGGGAGCTGTTTTTT.

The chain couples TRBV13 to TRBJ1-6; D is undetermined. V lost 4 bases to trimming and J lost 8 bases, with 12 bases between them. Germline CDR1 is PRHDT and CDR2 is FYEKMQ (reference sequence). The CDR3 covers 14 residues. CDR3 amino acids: CASSSRGWHSPLHF. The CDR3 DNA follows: TGTGCCAGCAGCTCGCGCGGTTGGCATTCACCCCTCCACTTT.

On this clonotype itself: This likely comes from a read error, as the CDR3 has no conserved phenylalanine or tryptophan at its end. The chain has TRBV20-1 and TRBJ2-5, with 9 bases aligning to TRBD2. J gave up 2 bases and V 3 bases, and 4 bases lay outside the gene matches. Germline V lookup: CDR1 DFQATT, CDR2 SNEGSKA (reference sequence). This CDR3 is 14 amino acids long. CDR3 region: CSASRAGGQETQYI. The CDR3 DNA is TGCAGTGCTAGCAGAGCGGGGGGACAAGAGACCCAGTACATC.

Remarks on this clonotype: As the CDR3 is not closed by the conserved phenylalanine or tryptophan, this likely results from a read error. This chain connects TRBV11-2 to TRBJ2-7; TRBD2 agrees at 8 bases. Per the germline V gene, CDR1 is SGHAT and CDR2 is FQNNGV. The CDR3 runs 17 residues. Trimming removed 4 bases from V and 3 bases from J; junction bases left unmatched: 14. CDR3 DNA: TGTGCCAGCAGCTCCGTGGGACTAGTGGGGTGGGGCTACGAGCAGTACCTT. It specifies CASSSVGLVGWGYEQYL.

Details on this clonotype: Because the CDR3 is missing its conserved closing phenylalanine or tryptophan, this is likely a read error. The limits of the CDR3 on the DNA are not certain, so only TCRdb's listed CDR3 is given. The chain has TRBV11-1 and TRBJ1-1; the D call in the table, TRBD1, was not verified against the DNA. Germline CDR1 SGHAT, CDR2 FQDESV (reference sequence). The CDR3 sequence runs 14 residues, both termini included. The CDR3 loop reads CASSLAQGATEALY.

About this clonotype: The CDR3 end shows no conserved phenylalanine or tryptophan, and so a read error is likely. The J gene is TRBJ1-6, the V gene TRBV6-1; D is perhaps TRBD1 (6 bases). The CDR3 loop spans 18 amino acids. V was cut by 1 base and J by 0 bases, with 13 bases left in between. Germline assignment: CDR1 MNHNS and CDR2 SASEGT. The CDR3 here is CASSEVGHLSSYNSPLHL. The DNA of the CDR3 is TGTGCCAGCAGTGAAGTGGGACACTTGAGCTCCTATAATTCACCCCTCCACTTA.

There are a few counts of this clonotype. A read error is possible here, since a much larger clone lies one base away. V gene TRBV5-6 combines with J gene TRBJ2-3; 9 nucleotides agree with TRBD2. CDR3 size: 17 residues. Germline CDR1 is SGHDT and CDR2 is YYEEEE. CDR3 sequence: CVSSLGLASLVLDTQYF. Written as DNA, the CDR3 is TGTGTCAGCAGCTTGGGACTAGCAAGTCTTGTTCTCGATACGCAGTATTTT.

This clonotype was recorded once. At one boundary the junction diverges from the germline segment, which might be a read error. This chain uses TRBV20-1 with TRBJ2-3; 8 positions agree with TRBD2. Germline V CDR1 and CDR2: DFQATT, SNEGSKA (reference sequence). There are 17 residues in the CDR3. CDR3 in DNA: TGCAGTGCTAGACCAAACCCGGGACTAGTCAAAGCAGATACACAGTATTTT. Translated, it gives CSARPNPGLVKADTQYF.

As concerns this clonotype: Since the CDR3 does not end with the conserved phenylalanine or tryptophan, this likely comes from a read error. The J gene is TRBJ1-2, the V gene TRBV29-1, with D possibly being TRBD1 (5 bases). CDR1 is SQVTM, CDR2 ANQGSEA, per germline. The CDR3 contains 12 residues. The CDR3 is CCVGEGPKGYTL. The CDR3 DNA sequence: TGCTGCGTTGGAGAGGGGCCGAAAGGCTACACCTTA.

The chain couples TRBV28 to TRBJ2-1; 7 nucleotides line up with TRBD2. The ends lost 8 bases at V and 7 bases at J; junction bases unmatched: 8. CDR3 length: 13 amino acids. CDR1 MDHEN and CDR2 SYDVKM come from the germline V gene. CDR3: CASGGGQWNEQFF. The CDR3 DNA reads TGTGCCAGCGGCGGGGGTCAATGGAATGAGCAGTTCTTC.

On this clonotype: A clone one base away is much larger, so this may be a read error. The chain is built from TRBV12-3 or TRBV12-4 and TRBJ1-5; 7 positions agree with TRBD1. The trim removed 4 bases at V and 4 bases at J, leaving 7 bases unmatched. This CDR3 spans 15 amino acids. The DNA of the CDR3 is TGTGCCAGCAGTTCCCCGTCAGGGGGGAATCAGCCCCAGCATTTT. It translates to CASSSPSGGNQPQHF.

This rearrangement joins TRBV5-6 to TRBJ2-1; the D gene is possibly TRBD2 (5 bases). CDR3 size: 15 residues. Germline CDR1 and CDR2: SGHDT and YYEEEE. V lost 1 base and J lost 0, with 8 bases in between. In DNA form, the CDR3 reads TGTGCCAGCAGCTTGAAAAGCGGCTCCTACAATGAGCAGTTCTTC. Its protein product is CASSLKSGSYNEQFF.

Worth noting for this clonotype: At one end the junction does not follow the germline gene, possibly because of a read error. CDR3 bases: TGTGCCAGGAGTTACCCCGAGGCTAGATACACAGATACGCGATATTTT. Residues: CARSYPEARYTDTRYF. This rearrangement joins TRBV6-6 to TRBJ2-3; no definite D call. The germline CDR1 and CDR2 sequences are MNHNY and SVGAGI (reference sequence). The CDR3 is 16 residues long.

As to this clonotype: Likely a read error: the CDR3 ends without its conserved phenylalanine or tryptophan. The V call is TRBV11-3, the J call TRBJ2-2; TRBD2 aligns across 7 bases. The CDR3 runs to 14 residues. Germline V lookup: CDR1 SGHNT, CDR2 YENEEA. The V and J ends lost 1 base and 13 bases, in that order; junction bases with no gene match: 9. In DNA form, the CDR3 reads TGTGCCAGCAGCTTAGCCGTACCGGGGGGAAGGCTGTTTTTG. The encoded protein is CASSLAVPGGRLFL.

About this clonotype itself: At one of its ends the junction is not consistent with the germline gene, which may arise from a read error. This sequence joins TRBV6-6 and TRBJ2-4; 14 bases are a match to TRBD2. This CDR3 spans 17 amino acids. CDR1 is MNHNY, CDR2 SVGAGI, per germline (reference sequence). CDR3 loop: CASRTGTSGSRGNIQYF. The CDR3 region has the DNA TGTGCTAGCAGGACCGGGACTAGCGGGAGCCGGGGAAACATTCAGTACTTC.

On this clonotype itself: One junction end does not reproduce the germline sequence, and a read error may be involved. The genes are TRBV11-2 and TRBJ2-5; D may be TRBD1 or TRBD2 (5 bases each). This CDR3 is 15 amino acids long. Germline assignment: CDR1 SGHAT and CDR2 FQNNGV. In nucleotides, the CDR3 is TGTGCCAGAAGCTTAGTCGGGACGGTAGCGGAGACCCAGTACTTC. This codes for CARSLVGTVAETQYF.

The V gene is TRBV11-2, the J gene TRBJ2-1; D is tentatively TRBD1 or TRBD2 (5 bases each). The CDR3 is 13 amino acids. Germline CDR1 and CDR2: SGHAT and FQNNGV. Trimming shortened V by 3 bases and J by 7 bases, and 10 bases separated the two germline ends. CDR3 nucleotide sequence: TGTGCCAGCAGCTTTGGGGGTTTTAATGAGCAGTTCTTC. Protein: CASSFGGFNEQFF.

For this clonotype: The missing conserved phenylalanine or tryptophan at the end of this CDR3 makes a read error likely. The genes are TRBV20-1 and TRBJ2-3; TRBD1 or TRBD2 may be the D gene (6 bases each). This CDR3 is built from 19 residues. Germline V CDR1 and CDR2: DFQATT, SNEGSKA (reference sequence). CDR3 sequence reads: CSTSSGDPTRGTHTDTQYS. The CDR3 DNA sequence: TGCAGTACTAGCTCAGGGGACCCTACGAGGGGAACACACACAGATACGCAGTATTCT.

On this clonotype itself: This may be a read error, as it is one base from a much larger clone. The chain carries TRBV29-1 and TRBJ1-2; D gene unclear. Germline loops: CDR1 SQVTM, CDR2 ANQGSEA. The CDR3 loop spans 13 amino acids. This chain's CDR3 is CSVEGVSNYGYAF. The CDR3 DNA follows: TGCAGCGTTGAAGGTGTTTCTAACTATGGCTACGCCTTC.

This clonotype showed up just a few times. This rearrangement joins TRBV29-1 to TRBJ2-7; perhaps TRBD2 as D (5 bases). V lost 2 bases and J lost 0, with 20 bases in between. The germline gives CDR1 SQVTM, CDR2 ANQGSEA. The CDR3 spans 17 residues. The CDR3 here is CSVEYRSRGQSSYEQYF. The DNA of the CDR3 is TGCAGCGTTGAATATCGCTCCCGGGGTCAAAGCTCCTACGAGCAGTACTTC.

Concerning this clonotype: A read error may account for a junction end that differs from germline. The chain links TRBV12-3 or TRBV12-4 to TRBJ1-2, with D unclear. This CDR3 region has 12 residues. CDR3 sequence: CASSILNYGYTF. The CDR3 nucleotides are TGTGCCAGCAGCATTTTGAACTATGGCTATACCTTC.

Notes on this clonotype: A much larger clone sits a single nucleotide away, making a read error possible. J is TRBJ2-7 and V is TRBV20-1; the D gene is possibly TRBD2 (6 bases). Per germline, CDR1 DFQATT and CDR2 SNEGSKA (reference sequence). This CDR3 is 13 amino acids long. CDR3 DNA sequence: TGCAATGGCAGCGGAGGAGGGGCCTACGAGCAGTACTTC. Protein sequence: CNGSGGGAYEQYF.